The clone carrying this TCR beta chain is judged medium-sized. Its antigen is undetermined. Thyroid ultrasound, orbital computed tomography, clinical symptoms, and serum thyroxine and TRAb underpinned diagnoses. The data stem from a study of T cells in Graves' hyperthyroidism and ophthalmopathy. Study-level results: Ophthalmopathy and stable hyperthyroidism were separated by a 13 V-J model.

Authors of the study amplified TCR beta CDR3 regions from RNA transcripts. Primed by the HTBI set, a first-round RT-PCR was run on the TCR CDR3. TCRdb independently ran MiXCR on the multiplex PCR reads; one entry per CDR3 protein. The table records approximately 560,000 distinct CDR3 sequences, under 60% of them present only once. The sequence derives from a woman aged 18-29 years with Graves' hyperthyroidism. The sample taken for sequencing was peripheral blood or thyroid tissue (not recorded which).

The CDR3 region is CSVGVRGANVLTF. Here the CDR3 DNA reads TGCAGCGTTGGCGTGCGCGGGGCCAACGTCCTGACTTTC. The chain couples TRBV29-1 to TRBJ2-6; no reliable D call. This CDR3 region has 13 residues. Trimming pared 4 bases from V and 4 bases from J, leaving 8 bases between. From germline, CDR1 is SQVTM and CDR2 ANQGSEA.